These 17 T cell receptor beta chains originate from one sample sequenced in a study of metastatic and nonmetastatic thyroid tumors. Each patient came to thyroid surgery without any prior treatment (of any kind). Using MiXCR, TCRdb re-called clones from the PCR reads. This table holds over 55,000 clones, 25% to 30% found once. The sample consisted of blood. These receptors originate from a female donor with papillary thyroid cancer or a benign thyroid nodule (not recorded which). Some clones in this sample may be carry-over from other donors' samples.

The chain is built from TRBV4-3 and TRBJ2-7, with 8 positions matching TRBD1. Germline values: CDR1 LGHNA, CDR2 YSLEER. This CDR3 has 14 amino acids. Trimming removed 4 bases from V and 2 bases from J; junction bases left unmatched: 4. The CDR3 DNA reads as TGCGCCAGCAGCCTCGAACAGGGGGCCTACGAGCAGTACTTC. Protein sequence: CASSLEQGAYEQYF.

This clone was observed once. The V and J genes are TRBV30 and TRBJ1-6; D call uncertain. This CDR3 region has 12 residues. The V end lost 1 base, the J end lost 13 bases, and 11 bases lay between the germline ends. Germline-derived CDR1 and CDR2 are GTSNPN and SVGIG (reference sequence). The DNA of the CDR3 is TGTGCCTGGAGTGGGCCGGTGGGTCCCCTCCACTTT. Translating it yields CAWSGPVGPLHF. The whole variable domain, filled in from reference TRBV30 and TRBJ1-6, reads SQTIHQWPATLVQPVGSPLSLECTVEGTSNPNLYWYRQAAGRGLQLLFYSVGIGQISSEVPQNLSASRPQDRQFILSSKKLLLSDSGFYLCAWSGPVGPLHFGNGTRLTVT.

In its sample, this clone was seen a few times. This chain joins TRBV12-3 or TRBV12-4 and TRBJ2-2, with unresolved D. Trimming stripped 3 bases from V and 5 bases from J, with 10 bases between. This CDR3 is built from 14 residues. CDR3 DNA: TGTGCCAGCAGTTTGATGGGTACTACCGGGGAGCTGTTTTTT. Translation: CASSLMGTTGELFF.

The chain combines TRBV7-3 with TRBJ2-7; TRBD2 matches at 10 bases. V was pared by 1 base and J by 1 base, with 7 bases of the junction left unmatched. The germline V gene has CDR1 SGHTA and CDR2 FQGTGA. CDR3 length equals 17 residues. The CDR3 DNA reads TGTGCCAGCAGCTTAAGGCTCCGGACTAGCGGATCCTACGAGCAGTACTTC. This gives the protein CASSLRLRTSGSYEQYF.

By frequency in the sample, this clone is medium-sized. The rearrangement links TRBV20-1 to TRBJ2-1; 10 nucleotides agree with TRBD2. The V segment lost 4 bases and the J segment 5 bases; nucleotides outside the gene matches: 2. This CDR3 comprises 13 residues. CDR1 DFQATT and CDR2 SNEGSKA come from the germline V gene (reference sequence). The CDR3 DNA follows: TGCAGTGCTAAGGGGACTAGCGACAATGAGCAGTTCTTC. This codes for CSAKGTSDNEQFF.

Concerning this clone: Different DNA sequences within this sample yield the same CDR3. The CDR3 DNA sequence: TGTGCCAGCAGCTTAGCGCAGGGGCTCGGGACTGAAGCTTTCTTT. Its protein product is CASSLAQGLGTEAFF. The chain has TRBV7-2 and TRBJ1-1, with D maybe TRBD1 (6 bases). CDR3 size: 15 residues. Deletions cut 0 bases from V and 5 bases from J, with 13 bases between. Germline CDR1 reads SGHTA; CDR2 reads FQGNSA. Full variable domain (remainder filled in from reference TRBV7-2 and TRBJ1-1): GAGVSQSPSNKVTEKGKDVELRCDPISGHTALYWYRQSLGQGLEFLIYFQGNSAPDKSGLPSDRFSAERTGGSVSTLTIQRTQQEDSAVYLCASSLAQGLGTEAFFGQGTRLTVV.

The chain carries TRBV7-2 and TRBJ2-7; D unresolved. The CDR3 has 15 amino acids. V was shortened by 4 bases and J by 0 bases, with 13 bases between the two germline ends. Germline V gives CDR1 SGHTA, CDR2 FQGNSA. Here the CDR3 reads CASSSRSRSSYEQYF. The CDR3 DNA sequence: TGTGCCAGCAGCTCAAGGTCCCGCAGCTCCTACGAGCAGTACTTC.

This chain connects TRBV20-1 to TRBJ1-1; the D is unclear. This CDR3 comprises 12 residues. Germline values: CDR1 DFQATT, CDR2 SNEGSKA (reference sequence). Trimming took off 0 bases at V and 11 bases at J, with 13 bases between the two ends. CDR3 amino acids: CSARDASIGAFF. CDR3 DNA: TGCAGTGCTAGAGATGCATCCATAGGGGCTTTCTTT.

The chain uses TRBV6-1 and TRBJ2-5; possibly TRBD2 for D (6 bases). The germline V gene encodes CDR1 MNHNS and CDR2 SASEGT. The CDR3 contains 14 residues. Between the trimmed V and J ends, which lost 4 bases and 4 bases, there was a span of 13 bases. The chain's CDR3 is CASSAGDLRETQYF. As DNA, the CDR3 is TGTGCCAGCAGTGCGGGGGACCTTAGAGAGACCCAGTACTTC.

This chain joins TRBV3-1 and TRBJ1-5; 12 bases are shared with TRBD1. The CDR3 is made up of 15 amino acids. The ends lost 3 bases at V and 6 bases at J; junction bases unmatched: 3. The germline CDR1 and CDR2 sequences are LGHDT and YNNKEL (reference sequence). In nucleotides, the CDR3 is TGTGCCAGCAGCCAGGGGACAGGGGGCTTTCAGCCCCAGCATTTT. It codes for CASSQGTGGFQPQHF. Full variable domain (outside the CDR3, taken from reference TRBV3-1 and TRBJ1-5): DTAVSQTPKYLVTQMGNDKSIKCEQNLGHDTMYWYKQDSKKFLKIMFSYNNKELIINETVPNRFSPKSPDKAHLNLHINSLELGDSAVYFCASSQGTGGFQPQHFGDGTRLSIL.

This clone was seen only once. J is TRBJ1-2 and V is TRBV5-1; 7 bases fit TRBD1. Germline V gene data show CDR1 as SGHRS and CDR2 as YFSETQ. This CDR3 comprises 13 residues. V shed 4 bases, J shed 6 bases, and the junction held 6 bases outside the gene matches. CDR3 coding DNA: TGCGCCAGCAGCCCTGGGACAGACCATGGCTACACCTTC. It specifies CASSPGTDHGYTF.

The V and J genes are TRBV12-3 or TRBV12-4 and TRBJ2-3; no firm D call. Trimming took off 1 base at V and 5 bases at J, with 13 bases between the two ends. The CDR3 has 15 residues. The CDR3 loop is CASSLEVFPRDTQYF. DNA of the CDR3: TGTGCCAGCAGTTTAGAAGTCTTCCCCAGAGATACGCAGTATTTT.

This clone was observed a handful of times. This chain connects TRBV28 to TRBJ1-6, with 8 bases matching TRBD1. This CDR3 has 15 residues. Trimming removed 4 bases from V and 10 bases from J; junction bases left unmatched: 9. Germline CDR1 and CDR2: MDHEN and SYDVKM. CDR3 loop: CASSSGQGRTSPLHF. The CDR3 nucleotides read TGTGCCAGCAGTTCAGGACAGGGTAGGACGTCACCCCTCCACTTT.

The gene calls are TRBV5-1 and TRBJ1-2, with TRBD1 matching 11 bases. V shed 4 bases, J shed 9 bases, and the junction held 11 bases outside the gene matches. The CDR3 loop spans 15 amino acids. Per the germline V gene, CDR1 is SGHRS and CDR2 is YFSETQ. CDR3 nucleotides: TGCGCCAGCAGCCCCGGAGGGACAGGGGGTTCTAGCTACACCTTC. It specifies CASSPGGTGGSSYTF.

The table lists this clone with many counts. J is TRBJ1-4 and V is TRBV28; D is unresolved. V lost 6 bases, J lost 3 bases, and 5 bases lay in between. The CDR3 is 12 residues long. Germline CDR1 reads MDHEN; CDR2 reads SYDVKM. The CDR3 bases are TGTGCCAGCAGGGTATCTAATGAAAAACTGTTTTTT. As protein: CASRVSNEKLFF.

V gene TRBV2 combines with J gene TRBJ2-7; 11 bases fit TRBD2. This CDR3 is built from 15 residues. Germline loops: CDR1 SNHLY, CDR2 FYNNEI. J was trimmed by 2 bases and V by 10 bases; bases with no gene match: 10. CDR3 nucleotides: TGTGCCATCCCGATACTAGCGGGGGATCCCTACGAGCAGTACTTC. As protein: CAIPILAGDPYEQYF.

In its sample, this clone was seen a few times. The chain carries TRBV4-1 and TRBJ1-2; TRBD1 agrees at 7 bases. Germline V gene lookup returns CDR1 MGHRA and CDR2 YSYEKL. This CDR3 is built from 15 residues. The J segment lost 5 bases and the V segment lost 0 bases, leaving 6 bases of the junction unmatched. The CDR3 coding sequence is TGCGCCAGCAGCCAAGAACCCAGGGGGACTTATGGCTACACCTTC. It codes for CASSQEPRGTYGYTF.